The 27 T cell receptor beta chains reported below all come from one sample, sequenced in a study of cytomegalovirus exposure and HLA in healthy donors. The PCR employed 60 Vbeta primers together with 13 Jbeta primers. TCRdb's copy holds only in-frame clones and misses some; the assay was immunoSEQ multiplex PCR. The sample has approximately 53,000 clones; roughly 80% are singletons. The sample comprised PBMCs. All receptors come from a woman in her forties in good health and CMV-seropositive.

The V gene is TRBV28, the J gene TRBJ1-5; possibly TRBD1 for D (6 bases). The ends were cut back, 5 bases at V and 4 bases at J, with 15 bases in the middle. The CDR3 contains 15 residues. Germline V lookup: CDR1 MDHEN, CDR2 SYDVKM. The CDR3 loop reads CASSGPQGGNQPQHF. CDR3 sequence (DNA): TGTGCCAGCAGTGGACCACAGGGAGGGAATCAGCCCCAGCATTTT.

V usage is TRBV28 and J usage is TRBJ1-2, with D maybe TRBD1 (5 bases). Trimming took 6 bases from V and 4 from J, leaving 12 bases between them. CDR1 is MDHEN, CDR2 SYDVKM, per germline. The CDR3 consists of 13 residues. CDR3 residues: CASSPGQTYGYTF. The CDR3 bases are TGTGCCAGCAGCCCCGGACAAACCTATGGCTACACCTTC.

The V gene is TRBV13, the J gene TRBJ2-3, with D maybe TRBD2 (6 bases). This CDR3 comprises 15 residues. CDR1 and CDR2 from the germline V gene are PRHDT and FYEKMQ (reference sequence). Trimming took 5 bases from V and 9 from J, leaving 21 bases between them. CDR3 residues: CASSLAGTYLGTQYF. The CDR3, as DNA: TGTGCCAGCAGCCTTGCCGGGACTTACCTGGGGACGCAGTATTTT.

The chain couples TRBV29-1 to TRBJ2-1; 7 nucleotides match TRBD2. The CDR3 runs to 13 residues. CDR1 is SQVTM, CDR2 ANQGSEA, per germline. Trimming removed 5 bases from V and 9 bases from J; junction bases left unmatched: 10. The CDR3 protein is CSVMWAGDGEQFF. The CDR3, as DNA: TGCAGCGTTATGTGGGCGGGGGACGGTGAGCAGTTCTTC.

This chain links TRBV4-1 with TRBJ1-2; perhaps TRBD1 as D (6 bases). Germline CDR1 MGHRA, CDR2 YSYEKL. The CDR3 has 15 amino acids. Trimming removed 5 bases from V and 7 bases from J, with 20 bases in between. The CDR3 reads CASSTGQTSWGGYTF. CDR3 DNA: TGCGCCAGCAGCACCGGACAGACTTCCTGGGGTGGCTACACCTTC.

J is TRBJ2-1 and V is TRBV6-4; 9 bases match TRBD1. Trimming took 7 bases from V and 6 from J; bases not matched to a gene: 10. The CDR3 covers 15 residues. Per germline, CDR1 MRHNA and CDR2 SNTAGT. The DNA for the CDR3 is TGTGCCAGCACCTGGGCCGGGACAGGGTTCAATGAGCAGTTCTTC. Protein: CASTWAGTGFNEQFF.

This chain uses TRBV13 with TRBJ1-6; 7 bases align to TRBD1. V dropped 5 bases and J dropped 4; count of bases not matched to a gene: 2. The CDR3 is 14 residues long. CDR1 and CDR2 from the germline V gene are PRHDT and FYEKMQ (reference sequence). CDR3 region: CASSPQGYNSPLHF. The CDR3 nucleotides are TGTGCCAGCAGCCCACAGGGGTATAATTCACCCCTCCACTTT.

This clone was counted a few times. The chain combines TRBV15 with TRBJ1-5, with 8 positions matching TRBD1. The germline gives CDR1 LNHNV, CDR2 YYDKDF (reference sequence). With 4 bases clipped from V and 2 bases from J, the junction kept 10 bases outside the gene matches. The CDR3 totals 17 residues. DNA of the CDR3: TGTGCCACCAGCACAAGCCAGGGGGCTAGGGGCAATCAGCCCCAGCATTTT. Protein: CATSTSQGARGNQPQHF.

The rearrangement uses TRBV29-1 and TRBJ2-7; 7 bases line up with TRBD1. The trim removed 2 bases at V and 2 bases at J, leaving 3 bases unmatched. The CDR3 extends over 13 amino acids. Germline V gene lookup returns CDR1 SQVTM and CDR2 ANQGSEA. The CDR3 loop is CSVERTGTYEQYF. The CDR3 DNA reads as TGCAGCGTTGAACGGACAGGTACCTACGAGCAGTACTTC.

This rearrangement joins TRBV9 to TRBJ2-1; 12 positions match TRBD2. Germline loops: CDR1 SGDLS, CDR2 YYNGEE. With 4 bases clipped from V and 9 bases from J, the junction kept 8 bases outside the gene matches. This CDR3 contains 15 residues. CDR3 loop: CASSSTLAGGREQFF. The CDR3 nucleotides are TGTGCCAGCAGCTCAACCCTAGCGGGGGGGCGTGAGCAGTTCTTC.

V gene TRBV7-9 combines with J gene TRBJ2-2; perhaps TRBD1 as D (5 bases). The CDR3 extends over 14 amino acids. The V gene's germline CDR1 is SEHNR and CDR2 FQNEAQ (reference sequence). V was cut by 3 bases and J by 6 bases, with 11 bases left in between. CDR3 DNA: TGTGCCAGCAGCTTTGGGGCTGGGGCCGGGGAGCTGTTTTTT. It specifies CASSFGAGAGELFF.

CDR3 bases: TGCGCCAGCAGCTCATCAGGGTCGTCCCACAATGAGCAGTTCTTC. Translated: CASSSSGSSHNEQFF. This sequence joins TRBV4-1 and TRBJ2-1; D possibly corresponds to TRBD1 (5 bases). This CDR3 has 15 residues. CDR1 MGHRA and CDR2 YSYEKL come from the germline V gene. V lost 5 bases to trimming and J lost 5 bases, with 16 bases between them.

CDR3 sequence: CSVGSGRGNEKLFF. As DNA, the CDR3 is TGCAGCGTTGGATCGGGTAGAGGGAATGAAAAACTGTTTTTT. The chain recombines TRBV29-1 with TRBJ1-4; no firm D call. V dropped 4 bases and J dropped 5 bases, with 14 bases sitting between them. Germline V CDR1 and CDR2: SQVTM, ANQGSEA. The CDR3 spans 14 residues.

This chain connects TRBV6-1 to TRBJ1-4; D gene ambiguous. The germline CDR1 and CDR2 sequences are MNHNS and SASEGT. The CDR3 is 13 residues long. V gave up 10 bases and J gave up 3 bases, with 12 bases separating them. The CDR3 here is CATGPTANEKLFF. The CDR3 DNA is TGTGCCACAGGCCCGACGGCTAATGAAAAACTGTTTTTT.

The chain is built from TRBV4-1 and TRBJ2-7; the D is unclear. Trimming shortened V by 0 bases and J by 0 bases, and 12 bases separated the two germline ends. This CDR3 is 16 amino acids long. CDR1 and CDR2 from the germline V gene are MGHRA and YSYEKL. The CDR3 loop is CASSQETQHSSYEQYF. The CDR3 DNA is TGCGCCAGCAGCCAAGAAACACAGCACAGCTCCTACGAGCAGTACTTC.

The chain carries TRBV10-1 and TRBJ2-3, with unresolved D. V lost 5 bases, J lost 0 bases, and 9 bases lay in between. The CDR3 runs 14 residues. Germline CDR1 WNHNN, CDR2 SYGVQD (reference sequence). The CDR3 nucleotides are TGCGCCAGCAGTCACCCGCGGAGCACAGATACGCAGTATTTT. It yields the protein CASSHPRSTDTQYF.

This clone was counted only a few times. The J gene is TRBJ2-1, the V gene TRBV5-8; possible D gene TRBD1, 6 bases. The CDR3 loop spans 15 amino acids. The germline gives CDR1 SGHTS, CDR2 YDEGEE. V was clipped by 3 bases and J by 3 bases, with 13 bases between them. This CDR3 reads CASSSWTAYYNEQFF. The CDR3 DNA reads TGTGCCAGCAGCTCATGGACAGCATACTACAATGAGCAGTTCTTC.

This rearrangement joins TRBV7-9 to TRBJ1-2; the match to TRBD1 covers 12 bases. The germline gives CDR1 SEHNR, CDR2 FQNEAQ (reference sequence). Unmatched junction bases numbered 16, after V lost 5 bases and J lost 6 bases. CDR3 length: 18 amino acids. The CDR3 reads CASSHRDRGLPGLDGYTF. The CDR3 nucleotides are TGTGCCAGCAGCCACCGGGACAGGGGGCTCCCGGGCCTAGATGGCTACACCTTC. Based on the CDR3 plus reference TRBV7-9 and TRBJ1-2, the full variable domain is DTGVSQNPRHKITKRGQNVTFRCDPISEHNRLYWYRQTLGQGPEFLTYFQNEAQLEKSRLLSDRFSAERPKGSFSTLEIQRTEQGDSAMYLCASSHRDRGLPGLDGYTFGSGTRLTVV.

The rearrangement joins TRBV21-1 to TRBJ2-3; the listed D gene, TRBD1, was not tested against the DNA. TRBV21-1 is deemed a pseudogene. The CDR3 is made up of 16 amino acids. CDR3 nucleotide sequence: TGTGCCAGCATCCCGGGCCCGGACAGGGGTGCAGATACGCAGTATTTT. Translating gives CASIPGPDRGADTQYF.

V is TRBV15 and J is TRBJ2-1; 8 bases line up with TRBD2. Germline values: CDR1 LNHNV, CDR2 YYDKDF (reference sequence). J gave up 8 bases and V 6 bases, and 9 bases lay outside the gene matches. The CDR3 loop spans 14 amino acids. The chain's CDR3 is CATSPGGSFYEQFF. The CDR3 nucleotides are TGTGCCACCAGTCCGGGAGGGTCATTCTATGAGCAGTTCTTC.

This clone was seen once. This chain uses TRBV4-3 with TRBJ2-2, with 9 bases aligning to TRBD2. The length of the CDR3 is 17 residues. The germline V gene has CDR1 LGHNA and CDR2 YSLEER. V shed 0 bases, J shed 3 bases, and the junction held 5 bases outside the gene matches. The CDR3 here is CASSQDVAGGDTGELFF. CDR3 bases: TGCGCCAGCAGCCAAGATGTGGCGGGGGGGGACACCGGGGAGCTGTTTTTT.

The chain has TRBV7-9 and TRBJ1-6; TRBD1 aligns across 9 bases. CDR1 SEHNR and CDR2 FQNEAQ come from the germline V gene (reference sequence). Germline trimming cut 5 bases from V and 10 bases from J; bases unmatched to any gene: 9. The CDR3 consists of 15 residues. The CDR3 sequence is CASSRGRDRASPLHF. The CDR3 coding sequence is TGTGCCAGCAGCCGCGGGCGGGACAGGGCATCACCCCTCCACTTT.

This rearrangement joins TRBV27 to TRBJ2-5; perhaps TRBD1 as D (6 bases). Germline V gives CDR1 MNHEY, CDR2 SMNVEV (reference sequence). Trimming took off 4 bases at V and 2 bases at J, with 11 bases between the two ends. The CDR3 is 14 residues long. The CDR3 here is CASSSRGKQETQYF. Written as DNA, the CDR3 is TGTGCCAGCAGTTCCAGGGGAAAGCAAGAGACCCAGTACTTC.

This rearrangement joins TRBV14 to TRBJ1-6, with D uncertain. The CDR3 is 15 amino acids. Trimming took off 1 base at V and 5 bases at J, with 9 bases between the two ends. Germline values: CDR1 SGHDN, CDR2 FVKESK. The CDR3 DNA reads as TGTGCCAGCAGCCAAGCGGGGATAGATAATTCACCCCTCCACTTT. It encodes CASSQAGIDNSPLHF.

This rearrangement joins TRBV7-9 to TRBJ2-7; 8 nucleotides line up with TRBD1. Per the germline V gene, CDR1 is SEHNR and CDR2 is FQNEAQ (reference sequence). With 5 bases clipped from V and 3 bases from J, the junction kept 9 bases outside the gene matches. The CDR3 contains 15 residues. The CDR3 region has the DNA TGTGCCAGCAGCCAAGGACAGGGATCCCGCTACGAGCAGTACTTC. This encodes CASSQGQGSRYEQYF.

Only one count was recorded for this clone. The rearrangement joins TRBV6-6 to TRBJ1-5, with D hard to call. The CDR3 covers 15 residues. The V and J ends lost 2 bases and 3 bases respectively, with 11 bases between them. The germline V gene has CDR1 MNHNY and CDR2 SVGAGI (reference sequence). CDR3 residues: CASSYAGRDNQPQHF. Here the CDR3 DNA reads TGTGCCAGCAGTTACGCGGGGAGGGACAATCAGCCCCAGCATTTT.

The chain recombines TRBV7-2 with TRBJ2-7; tentative D call: TRBD2 (6 bases). Germline values: CDR1 SGHTA, CDR2 FQGNSA. The CDR3 is made up of 15 amino acids. The V end lost 5 bases, the J end lost 2 bases, and 16 bases lay between the germline ends. CDR3 amino acids: CASSPPGLQPYEQYF. Here the CDR3 DNA reads TGTGCCAGCAGCCCACCGGGACTTCAGCCCTACGAGCAGTACTTC.